This TCR beta chain was sequenced for a study of technical replicates of blood from a handful of donors. Using immunoSEQ multiplex PCR, the repertoire was profiled, and TCRdb retains in-frame clones only, with some absent. The sample contains tens of thousands of clones, 90% to 95% of which appear only once. This CDR3 is 13 amino acids long. V lost 5 bases and J lost 9, with 14 bases in between. Germline V gives CDR1 GTSNPN, CDR2 SVGIG (reference sequence). This chain joins TRBV30 and TRBJ1-6; D is unclear. Sequencing input: PBMCs. The TCR originated in a human donor in good health. Some clones in this sample may be carry-over from other donors' samples. CDR3 nucleotide sequence: TGTGCCTGGGCGCTAGTGAGCGGTTCACCCCTCCACTTT. Translation gives CAWALVSGSPLHF.